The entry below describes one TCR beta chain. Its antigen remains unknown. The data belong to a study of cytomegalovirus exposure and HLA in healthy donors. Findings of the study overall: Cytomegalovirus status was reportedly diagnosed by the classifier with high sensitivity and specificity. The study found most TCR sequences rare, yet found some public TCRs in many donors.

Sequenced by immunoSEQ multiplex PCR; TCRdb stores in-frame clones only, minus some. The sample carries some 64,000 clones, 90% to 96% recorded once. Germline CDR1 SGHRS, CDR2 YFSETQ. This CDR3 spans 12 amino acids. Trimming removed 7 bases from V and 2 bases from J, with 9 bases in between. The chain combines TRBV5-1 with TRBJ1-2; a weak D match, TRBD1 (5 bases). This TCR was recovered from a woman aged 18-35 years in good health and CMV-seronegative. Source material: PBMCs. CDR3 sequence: CASRGVNYGYTF. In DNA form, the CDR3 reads TGCGCCAGCCGGGGGGTCAACTATGGCTACACCTTC.